These 5 T cell receptor beta chains were all obtained from the same sample, sequenced in a study of CD8 T cells in Susac syndrome. Reverse transcription of roughly 0.5 to 1 ug RNA was carried out with random hexamers. TCRdb redid the calling of the immunoSEQ multiplex PCR reads with MiXCR, one entry per CDR3 protein. The sample consists of 100,000 to 150,000 distinct CDR3 sequences, around 96% of them appearing once. The sample taken for sequencing was CD4+ T cells from PBMCs. The receptors derive from a human donor in good health.

The chain carries TRBV14 and TRBJ2-2; D not resolved. CDR3 length: 15 residues. Trimming left V 4 bases short and J 3 bases short, with 12 bases between. Germline V gene lookup returns CDR1 SGHDN and CDR2 FVKESK. This chain's CDR3 is CASSRLTGYTGELFF. CDR3 coding DNA: TGTGCCAGCAGCCGTCTTACTGGGTACACCGGGGAGCTGTTTTTT.

The rearrangement uses TRBV20-1 and TRBJ2-7; either TRBD1 or TRBD2 may fit D (5 bases each). The V gene's germline CDR1 is DFQATT and CDR2 SNEGSKA (reference sequence). The length of the CDR3 is 14 residues. Trimming cost V 1 base and J 1 base, with 11 bases left between them. The CDR3, as DNA: TGCAGTGCTAGAGGTCGGGACCATTCCTACGAGCAGTACTTC. It is translated as CSARGRDHSYEQYF.

The chain employs TRBV6-4 and TRBJ2-3, with 14 bases aligning to TRBD2. Germline V gene data show CDR1 as MRHNA and CDR2 as SNTAGT. This CDR3 spans 16 amino acids. Trimming cost V 6 bases and J 5 bases; bases outside gene matches: 7. The CDR3 sequence is CASSKGLAGAEDTQYF. Here the CDR3 DNA reads TGTGCCAGCAGCAAGGGACTAGCGGGAGCGGAAGATACGCAGTATTTT.

The chain carries TRBV3-1 and TRBJ2-7, with TRBD2 matching 9 bases. The germline gives CDR1 LGHDT, CDR2 YNNKEL (reference sequence). This CDR3 is built from 18 residues. Trimming removed 0 bases from V and 1 base from J; junction bases left unmatched: 10. The CDR3 sequence: CASSQELVRTSGSYEQYF. CDR3 in DNA: TGTGCCAGCAGCCAAGAGTTGGTACGAACTAGCGGGTCCTACGAGCAGTACTTC.

The count of this clonotype is one. V gene TRBV4-1 combines with J gene TRBJ2-1, with 10 bases identical to TRBD2. V gave up 4 bases and J gave up 2 bases; unmatched junction bases: 5. The CDR3 runs 16 residues. The germline CDR1 and CDR2 sequences are MGHRA and YSYEKL. The chain's CDR3 is CASSLLGLAAYNEQFF. The CDR3, as DNA: TGCGCCAGCAGCCTATTAGGACTAGCGGCCTACAATGAGCAGTTCTTC.